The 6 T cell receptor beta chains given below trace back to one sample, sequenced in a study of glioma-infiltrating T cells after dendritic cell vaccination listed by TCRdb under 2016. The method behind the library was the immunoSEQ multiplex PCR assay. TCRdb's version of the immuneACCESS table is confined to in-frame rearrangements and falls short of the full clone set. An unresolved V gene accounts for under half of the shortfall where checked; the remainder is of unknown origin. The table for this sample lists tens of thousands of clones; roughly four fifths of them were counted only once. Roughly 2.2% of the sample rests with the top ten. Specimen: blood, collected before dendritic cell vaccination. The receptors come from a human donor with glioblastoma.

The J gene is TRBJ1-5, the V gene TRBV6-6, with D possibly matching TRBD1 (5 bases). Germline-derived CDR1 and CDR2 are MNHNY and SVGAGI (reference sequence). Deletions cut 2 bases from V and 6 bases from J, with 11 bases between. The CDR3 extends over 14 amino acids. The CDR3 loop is CASSYTAGFQPQHF. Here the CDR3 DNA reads TGTGCCAGCAGTTACACCGCAGGGTTTCAGCCCCAGCATTTT.

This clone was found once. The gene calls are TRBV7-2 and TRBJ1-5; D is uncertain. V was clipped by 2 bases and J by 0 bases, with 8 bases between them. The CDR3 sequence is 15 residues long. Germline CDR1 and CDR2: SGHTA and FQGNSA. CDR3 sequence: CASSLYSNSNQPQHF. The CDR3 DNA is TGTGCCAGCAGCTTATACAGCAATAGCAATCAGCCCCAGCATTTT.

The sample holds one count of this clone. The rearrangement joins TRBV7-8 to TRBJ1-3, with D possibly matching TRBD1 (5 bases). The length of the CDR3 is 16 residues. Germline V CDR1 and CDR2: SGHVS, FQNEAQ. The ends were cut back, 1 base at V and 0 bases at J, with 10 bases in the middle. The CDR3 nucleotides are TGTGCCAGCAGCTTAGAGGGCAGGGTCTCTGGAAACACCATATATTTT. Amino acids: CASSLEGRVSGNTIYF.

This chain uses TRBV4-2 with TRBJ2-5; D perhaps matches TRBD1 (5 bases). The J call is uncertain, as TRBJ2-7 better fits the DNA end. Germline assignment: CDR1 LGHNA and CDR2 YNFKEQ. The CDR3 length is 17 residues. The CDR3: CASSLRESVQGWYEQYF. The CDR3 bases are TGTGCCAGCAGCCTACGCGAAAGTGTTCAGGGATGGTACGAGCAGTACTTC.

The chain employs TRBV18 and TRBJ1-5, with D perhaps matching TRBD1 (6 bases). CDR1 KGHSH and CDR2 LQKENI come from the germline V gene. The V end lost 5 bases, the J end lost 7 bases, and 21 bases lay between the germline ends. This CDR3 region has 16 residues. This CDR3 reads CASSAIRGNLGQPQHF. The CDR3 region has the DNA TGTGCCAGCTCAGCTATCAGGGGAAACCTAGGGCAGCCCCAGCATTTT.

CDR3 coding DNA: TGTGCCAGTAGTAAGCCAGAGGATGGCTACACCTTC. Translation: CASSKPEDGYTF. V gene TRBV19 combines with J gene TRBJ1-2; unclear D gene. Trimming pared 4 bases from V and 6 bases from J, leaving 9 bases between. The germline CDR1 and CDR2 sequences are LNHDA and SQIVND (reference sequence). The CDR3 has 12 amino acids.